The clone carrying this T cell receptor beta chain was counted only a few times. Its antigen is not identified. This sample stems from a study of post-analysis software for immune sequencing data. On the study more broadly: There were relapsing-remitting, secondary progressive and progressive-relapsing multiple sclerosis among the disease courses included. Study observations and caveats: Batch-matched samples strongly co-clustered by F measure. Comparison of patients with controls showed five TRBV segments more frequent in patients, TRBV5-6, TRBV5-1 and TRBV20-1 among them. In multiple sclerosis, normalized Chao1 diversity was significantly below that of controls.

Unique molecular identifiers tagged the TCR beta cDNA libraries. The authors obtained roughly 500,000 cDNA molecules from approximately 0.91 to 9.4 million T cells. MiXCR, applied by TCRdb to the PCR reads, yields one record per CDR3 protein. The table has some 700,000 distinct CDR3 sequences, roughly three fifths seen once. The CDR3 is made up of 14 amino acids. The trim removed 6 bases at V and 3 bases at J, leaving 6 bases unmatched. The sample consisted of blood. This clonotype originated in a girl aged 2-15 years with multiple sclerosis. This sequence joins TRBV12-3 or TRBV12-4 and TRBJ2-5; 8 bases agree with TRBD1. CDR3 sequence reads: CASSPETGEETQYF. The CDR3 DNA follows: TGTGCCAGCAGCCCTGAGACAGGGGAAGAGACCCAGTACTTC.